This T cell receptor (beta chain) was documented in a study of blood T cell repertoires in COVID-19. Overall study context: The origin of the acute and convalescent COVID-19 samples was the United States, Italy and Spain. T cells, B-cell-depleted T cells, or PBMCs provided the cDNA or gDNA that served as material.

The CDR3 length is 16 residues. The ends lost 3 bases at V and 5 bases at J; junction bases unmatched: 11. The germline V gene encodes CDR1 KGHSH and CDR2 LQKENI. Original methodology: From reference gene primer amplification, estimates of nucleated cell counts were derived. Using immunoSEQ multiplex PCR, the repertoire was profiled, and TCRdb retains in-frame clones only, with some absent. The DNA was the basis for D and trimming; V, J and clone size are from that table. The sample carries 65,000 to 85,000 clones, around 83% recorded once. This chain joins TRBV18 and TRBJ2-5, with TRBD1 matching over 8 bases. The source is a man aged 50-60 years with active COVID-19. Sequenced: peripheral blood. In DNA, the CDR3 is TGTGCCAGCTCACCGGACAGGGATAGGGTCGGGGAGACCCAGTACTTC. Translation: CASSPDRDRVGETQYF. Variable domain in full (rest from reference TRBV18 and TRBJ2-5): NAGVMQNPRHLVRRRGQEARLRCSPMKGHSHVYWYRQLPEEGLKFMVYLQKENIIDESGMPKERFSAEFPKEGPSILRIQQVVRGDSAAYFCASSPDRDRVGETQYFGPGTRLLVL.